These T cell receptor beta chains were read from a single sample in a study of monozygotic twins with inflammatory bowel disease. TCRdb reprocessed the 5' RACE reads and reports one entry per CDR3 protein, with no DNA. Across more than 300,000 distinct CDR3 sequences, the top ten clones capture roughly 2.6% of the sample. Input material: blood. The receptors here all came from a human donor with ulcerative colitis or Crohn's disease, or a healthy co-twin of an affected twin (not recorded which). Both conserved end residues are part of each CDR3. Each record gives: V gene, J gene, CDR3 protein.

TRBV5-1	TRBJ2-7	CASSSGTTTYEQYF
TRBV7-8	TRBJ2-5	CASSLSVVWDRGFQETQYF
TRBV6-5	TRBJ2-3	CASGMSHLKWQYF
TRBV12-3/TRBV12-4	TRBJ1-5	CASSDRAHSNQPQHF
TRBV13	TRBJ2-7	CASSLGWDRAYEQYF
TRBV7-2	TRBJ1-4	CASSSYGTGGSEKLFF
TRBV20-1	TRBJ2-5	CSARDRRGQETQYF
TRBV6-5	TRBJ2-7	CASSYRQTIYEQYF
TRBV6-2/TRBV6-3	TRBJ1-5	CASSSRTGTYQPQHF
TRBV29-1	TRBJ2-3	CSVEANRLAGRADTQYF
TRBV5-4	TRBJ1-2	CASSLEQGDGYTF
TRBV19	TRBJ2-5	CASSLRDRVGQETQYF
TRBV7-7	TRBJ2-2	CASSLAGLAGGPTGELFF
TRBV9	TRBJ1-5	CASSVGQGKDQPQHF
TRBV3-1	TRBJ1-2	CASSQGGSDGYTF
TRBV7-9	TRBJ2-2	CASRPGTGDKTGELFF